This T cell receptor beta chain stems from a study of cytomegalovirus exposure and HLA in healthy donors. The study, taken as a whole, reports: In a later analysis, TCR beta V- and J-gene trimming showed a link to a missense DCLRE1C variant. The investigators catalogued 180 or so TCR beta chains as cytomegalovirus-associated.

PCR used 60 Vbeta primers and 13 Jbeta primers. The data were produced by immunoSEQ multiplex PCR, yet TCRdb's version contains in-frame clones alone and is incomplete. Of more than 80,000 clones listed, 70% to 85% are singletons. Concerning this clone itself: The target antigen is unknown. Other nucleotide sequences from this sample produce the same CDR3.

Trimming cost V 4 bases and J 3 bases; bases outside gene matches: 9. Germline CDR1 reads SGHRS; CDR2 reads YFSETQ. The CDR3 extends over 16 amino acids. Input material: PBMCs. The chain has TRBV5-1 and TRBJ2-3, with 9 bases that match TRBD1. This TCR was sampled from a boy aged 10-17 years in good health and CMV-seronegative. The CDR3 loop reads CASSPSGTGRTDTQYF. The DNA of the CDR3 is TGCGCCAGCAGCCCCTCCGGGACAGGGCGAACAGATACGCAGTATTTT. The full variable domain, in which reference TRBV5-1 and TRBJ2-3 provide the parts outside the CDR3, is KAGVTQTPRYLIKTRGQQVTLSCSPISGHRSVSWYQQTPGQGLQFLFEYFSETQRNKGNFPGRFSGRQFSNSRSEMNVSTLELGDSALYLCASSPSGTGRTDTQYFGPGTRLTVL.